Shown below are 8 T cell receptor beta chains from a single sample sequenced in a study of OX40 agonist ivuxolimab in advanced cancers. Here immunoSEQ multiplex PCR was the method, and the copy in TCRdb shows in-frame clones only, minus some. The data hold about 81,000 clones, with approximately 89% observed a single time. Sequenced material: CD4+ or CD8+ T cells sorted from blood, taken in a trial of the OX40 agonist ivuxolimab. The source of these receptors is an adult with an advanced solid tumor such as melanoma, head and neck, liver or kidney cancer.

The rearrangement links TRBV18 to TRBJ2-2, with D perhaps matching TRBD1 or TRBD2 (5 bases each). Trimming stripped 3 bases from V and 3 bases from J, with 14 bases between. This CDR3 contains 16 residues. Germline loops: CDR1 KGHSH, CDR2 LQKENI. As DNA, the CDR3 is TGTGCCAGCTCACCTCGCGCCGGGGCCGACACCGGGGAGCTGTTTTTT. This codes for CASSPRAGADTGELFF.

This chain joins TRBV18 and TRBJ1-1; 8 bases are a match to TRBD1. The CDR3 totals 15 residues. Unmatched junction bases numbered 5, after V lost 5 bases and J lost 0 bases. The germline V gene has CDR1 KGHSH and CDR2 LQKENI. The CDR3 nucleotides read TGTGCCAGCTCAGGCCGGACAGGGATGAACACTGAAGCTTTCTTT. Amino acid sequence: CASSGRTGMNTEAFF.

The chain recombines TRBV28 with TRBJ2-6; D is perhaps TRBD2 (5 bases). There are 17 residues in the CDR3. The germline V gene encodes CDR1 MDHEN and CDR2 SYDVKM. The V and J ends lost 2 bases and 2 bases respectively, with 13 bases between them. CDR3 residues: CASSLTGLAPGANVLTF. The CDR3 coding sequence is TGTGCCAGCAGTTTAACGGGTCTAGCCCCTGGGGCCAACGTCCTGACTTTC.

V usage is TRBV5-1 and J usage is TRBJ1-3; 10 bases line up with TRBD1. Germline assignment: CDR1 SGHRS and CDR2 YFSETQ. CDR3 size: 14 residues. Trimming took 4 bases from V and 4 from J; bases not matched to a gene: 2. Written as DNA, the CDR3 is TGCGCCAGCAGCCCGGGACAGGGGGGAAACACCATATATTTT. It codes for CASSPGQGGNTIYF.

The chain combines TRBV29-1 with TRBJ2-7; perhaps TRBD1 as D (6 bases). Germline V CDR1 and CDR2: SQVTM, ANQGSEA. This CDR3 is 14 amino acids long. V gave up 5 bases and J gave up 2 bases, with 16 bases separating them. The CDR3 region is CSVLWQGKTYEQYF. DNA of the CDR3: TGCAGCGTTCTTTGGCAGGGGAAAACCTACGAGCAGTACTTC.

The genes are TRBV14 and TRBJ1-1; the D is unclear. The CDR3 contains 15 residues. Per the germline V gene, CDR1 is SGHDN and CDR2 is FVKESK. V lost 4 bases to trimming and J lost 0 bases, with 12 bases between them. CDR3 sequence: CASSLRARMNTEAFF. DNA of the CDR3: TGTGCCAGCAGCCTTCGAGCACGGATGAACACTGAAGCTTTCTTT.

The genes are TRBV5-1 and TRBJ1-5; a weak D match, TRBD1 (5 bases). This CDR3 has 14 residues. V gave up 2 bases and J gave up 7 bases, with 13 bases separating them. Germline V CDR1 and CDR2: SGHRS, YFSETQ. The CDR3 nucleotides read TGCGCCAGCAGCTTCGTTGGGGGTTCACAGCCCCAGCATTTT. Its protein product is CASSFVGGSQPQHF.

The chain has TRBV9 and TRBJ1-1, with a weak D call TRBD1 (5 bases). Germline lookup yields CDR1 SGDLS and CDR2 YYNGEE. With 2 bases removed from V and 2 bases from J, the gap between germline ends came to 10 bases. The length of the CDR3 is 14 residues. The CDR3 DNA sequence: TGTGCCAGCAGCGTGGCCAGGGCTAACACTGAAGCTTTCTTT. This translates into CASSVARANTEAFF.